A selection of T cell receptor beta chains follows, all from one sample in a study of identical twins. TCRdb called the 5' RACE reads again in MiXCR, with one record for every CDR3 protein. The data contain 500,000 to 550,000 distinct CDR3 sequences, 20% to 25% of them singletons. Another study also made use of these data, one on T cells expressing NK-cell markers.

The sequenced sample was CD4+ T cells sorted from blood. Source of these receptors: a young woman in good health. Each CDR3 is given with its conserved first and last residue. Each record gives: J gene, V gene, D gene, clone size, CDR3 DNA, CDR3 protein. D genes are given only for firm matches. Clone size appears in some rows only: once, few, many, or a class for an expanded clone.

J gene: TRBJ1-1
V gene: TRBV7-2
D gene: TRBD1
clone size: NA
CDR3 DNA: TGTGCCAGCAGCTTTACAGGGGAGAGTACTGAAGCTTTCTTT
CDR3 protein: CASSFTGESTEAFF

J gene: TRBJ2-5
V gene: TRBV20-1
D gene: NA
clone size: NA
CDR3 DNA: TGCAGTGCTACTGCGCCCCAGCGTTTGGAGACCCAGTACTTC
CDR3 protein: CSATAPQRLETQYF

J gene: TRBJ2-1
V gene: TRBV20-1
D gene: NA
clone size: few
CDR3 DNA: TGCAGTACCTTCAGGGTTAACAATGAGCAGTTCTTC
CDR3 protein: CSTFRVNNEQFF

J gene: TRBJ2-6
V gene: TRBV4-3
D gene: NA
clone size: NA
CDR3 DNA: TGCGCCAGCAGCCAAGGGGTGGAGGTCTCTGGGGCCAACGTCCTGACTTTC
CDR3 protein: CASSQGVEVSGANVLTF

J gene: TRBJ2-7
V gene: TRBV20-1
D gene: TRBD1
clone size: NA
CDR3 DNA: TGCAGTGCTAGAGATCCTAGGACAGGATACTACGAGCAGTACTTC
CDR3 protein: CSARDPRTGYYEQYF

J gene: TRBJ1-1
V gene: TRBV7-9
D gene: NA
clone size: few
CDR3 DNA: TGTGCCAGCAGCTTTCAGGGGACGGGGACTGAAGCTTTCTTT
CDR3 protein: CASSFQGTGTEAFF

J gene: TRBJ1-2
V gene: TRBV9
D gene: NA
clone size: many
CDR3 DNA: TGTGCCAGCAGCGTAGAGGCAGGGCGAGGCTACACCTTC
CDR3 protein: CASSVEAGRGYTF

J gene: TRBJ1-4
V gene: TRBV20-1
D gene: TRBD1
clone size: NA
CDR3 DNA: TGCAGTGCCGAATACAGGGGGAATGAAAAACTGTTTTTT
CDR3 protein: CSAEYRGNEKLFF

J gene: TRBJ2-1
V gene: TRBV7-2
D gene: TRBD2
clone size: NA
CDR3 DNA: TGTGCCAGCAGCGCGGACGGACTAGTAGTAAATGAGCAGTTCTTC
CDR3 protein: CASSADGLVVNEQFF

J gene: TRBJ2-3
V gene: TRBV4-1
D gene: TRBD1
clone size: few
CDR3 DNA: TGCGCCAGCAGCCGCGTGGGACAGCAGAAGGGTTCAGATACGCAGTATTTT
CDR3 protein: CASSRVGQQKGSDTQYF

J gene: TRBJ1-2
V gene: TRBV7-9
D gene: NA
clone size: NA
CDR3 DNA: TGTGCCAGCAGCTTAAAAAGCCCCCAGCAGAATGGCTACACCTTC
CDR3 protein: CASSLKSPQQNGYTF

J gene: TRBJ2-5
V gene: TRBV20-1
D gene: NA
clone size: NA
CDR3 DNA: TGCAGTGCTGACCCCCGGGACTCCCAAGAGACCCAGTACTTC
CDR3 protein: CSADPRDSQETQYF

J gene: TRBJ2-2
V gene: TRBV7-6
D gene: NA
clone size: NA
CDR3 DNA: TGTGCCAGCAGCCTCCGTCCCGGACAGAACACCGGGGAGCTGTTTTTT
CDR3 protein: CASSLRPGQNTGELFF

J gene: TRBJ2-1
V gene: TRBV5-1
D gene: TRBD2
clone size: NA
CDR3 DNA: TGCGCCAGCAGTTCTCTAGCGGGAGGATCGGGTGAGCAGTTCTTC
CDR3 protein: CASSSLAGGSGEQFF

J gene: TRBJ1-6
V gene: TRBV6-1
D gene: NA
clone size: few
CDR3 DNA: TGTGCCAGCAGAGACACAGGGTGGAATTCACCCCTCCACTTT
CDR3 protein: CASRDTGWNSPLHF

J gene: TRBJ1-5
V gene: TRBV12-3/TRBV12-4
D gene: NA
clone size: few
CDR3 DNA: TGTGCCAGCAGCGCTGCGAATAGCAATCAGCCCCAGCATTTT
CDR3 protein: CASSAANSNQPQHF

J gene: TRBJ2-3
V gene: TRBV12-3/TRBV12-4
D gene: TRBD2
clone size: NA
CDR3 DNA: TGTGCCTTCAGTCCCCTTTCTAGCGGGGGACTCAGTGGAGATACGCAGTATTTT
CDR3 protein: CAFSPLSSGGLSGDTQYF

J gene: TRBJ1-2
V gene: TRBV12-3/TRBV12-4
D gene: NA
clone size: few
CDR3 DNA: TGTGCCAGCAGTTTAGTTTGGGACACGTCCTATGGCTACACCTTC
CDR3 protein: CASSLVWDTSYGYTF

J gene: TRBJ2-3
V gene: TRBV9
D gene: NA
clone size: few
CDR3 DNA: TGTGCCAGCAGTTCTGGACTCAAGGATACGCAGTATTTT
CDR3 protein: CASSSGLKDTQYF

J gene: TRBJ2-3
V gene: TRBV6-1
D gene: NA
clone size: many
CDR3 DNA: TGTGCCAGCAGTCTCCAGGGAAGAGATACGCAGTATTTT
CDR3 protein: CASSLQGRDTQYF